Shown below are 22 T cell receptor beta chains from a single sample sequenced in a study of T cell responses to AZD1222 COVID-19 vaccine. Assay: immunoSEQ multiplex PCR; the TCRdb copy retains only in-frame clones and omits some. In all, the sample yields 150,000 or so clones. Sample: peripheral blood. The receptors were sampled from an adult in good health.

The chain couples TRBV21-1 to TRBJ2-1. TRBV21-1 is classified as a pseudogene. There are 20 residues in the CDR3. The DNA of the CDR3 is TGTGCCAGCAGCAAAGACGGGAAGAACCCATCAGGGAGCTCCTACAATGAGCAGTTCTTC. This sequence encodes CASSKDGKNPSGSSYNEQFF.

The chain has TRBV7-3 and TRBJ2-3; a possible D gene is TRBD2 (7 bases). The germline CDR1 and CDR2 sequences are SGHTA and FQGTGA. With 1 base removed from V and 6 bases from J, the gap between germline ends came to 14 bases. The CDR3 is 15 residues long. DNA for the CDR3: TGTGCCAGCAGCTTAAGGCCGGGGGGCGTGGATACGCAGTATTTT. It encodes CASSLRPGGVDTQYF. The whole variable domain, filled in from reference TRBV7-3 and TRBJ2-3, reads GAGVSQTPSNKVTEKGKYVELRCDPISGHTALYWYRQSLGQGPEFLIYFQGTGAADDSGLPNDRFFAVRPEGSVSTLKIQRTERGDSAVYLCASSLRPGGVDTQYFGPGTRLTVL.

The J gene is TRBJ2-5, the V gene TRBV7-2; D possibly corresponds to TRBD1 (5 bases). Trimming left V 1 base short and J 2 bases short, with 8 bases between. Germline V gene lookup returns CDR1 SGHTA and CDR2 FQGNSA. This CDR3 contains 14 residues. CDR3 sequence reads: CASSLDWTQETQYF. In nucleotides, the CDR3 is TGTGCCAGCAGCTTAGACTGGACACAAGAGACCCAGTACTTC.

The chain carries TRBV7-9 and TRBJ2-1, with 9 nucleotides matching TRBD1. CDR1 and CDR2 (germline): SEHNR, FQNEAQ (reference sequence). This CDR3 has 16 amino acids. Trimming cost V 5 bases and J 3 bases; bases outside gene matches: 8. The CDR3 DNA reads TGTGCCAGCAGCCGACAGGGGGGTTTAATCTACAATGAGCAGTTCTTC. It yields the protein CASSRQGGLIYNEQFF.

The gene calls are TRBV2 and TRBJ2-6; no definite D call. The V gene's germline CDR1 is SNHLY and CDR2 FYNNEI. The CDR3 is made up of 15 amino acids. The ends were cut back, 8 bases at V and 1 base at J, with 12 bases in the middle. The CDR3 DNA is TGTGCCAGCCGTCCGACCGTATCTGGGGCCAACGTCCTGACTTTC. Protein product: CASRPTVSGANVLTF.

Here the CDR3 reads CASGREWRSPLHF. CDR3 bases: TGTGCCAGCGGGAGGGAGTGGCGATCACCCCTCCACTTT. This sequence joins TRBV6-5 and TRBJ1-6; D gene ambiguous. This CDR3 is 13 amino acids long. The germline V and J ends were trimmed by 8 bases and 10 bases, with 15 bases remaining between them. Germline V gene lookup returns CDR1 MNHEY and CDR2 SVGAGI.

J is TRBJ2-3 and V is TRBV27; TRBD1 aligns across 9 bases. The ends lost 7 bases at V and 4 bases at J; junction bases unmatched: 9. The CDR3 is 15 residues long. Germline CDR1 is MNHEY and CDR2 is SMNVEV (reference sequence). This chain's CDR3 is CASTTGQGGSDTQYF. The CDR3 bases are TGTGCCAGCACCACGGGACAGGGAGGATCAGATACGCAGTATTTT.

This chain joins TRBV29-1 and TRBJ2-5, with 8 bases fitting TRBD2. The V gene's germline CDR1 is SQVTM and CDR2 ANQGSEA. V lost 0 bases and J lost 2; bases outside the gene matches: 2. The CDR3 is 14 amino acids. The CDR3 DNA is TGCAGCGTTGAAGATACGGGGGGGCAAGAGACCCAGTACTTC. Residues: CSVEDTGGQETQYF.

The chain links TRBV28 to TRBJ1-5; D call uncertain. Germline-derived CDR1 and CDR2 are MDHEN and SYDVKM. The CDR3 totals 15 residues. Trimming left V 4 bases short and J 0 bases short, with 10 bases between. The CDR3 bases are TGTGCCAGCAGTTCGAGATCTTATAGCAATCAGCCCCAGCATTTT. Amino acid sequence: CASSSRSYSNQPQHF. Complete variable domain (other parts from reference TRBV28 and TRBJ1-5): DVKVTQSSRYLVKRTGEKVFLECVQDMDHENMFWYRQDPGLGLRLIYFSYDVKMKEKGDIPEGYSVSREKKERFSLILESASTNQTSMYLCASSSRSYSNQPQHFGDGTRLSIL.

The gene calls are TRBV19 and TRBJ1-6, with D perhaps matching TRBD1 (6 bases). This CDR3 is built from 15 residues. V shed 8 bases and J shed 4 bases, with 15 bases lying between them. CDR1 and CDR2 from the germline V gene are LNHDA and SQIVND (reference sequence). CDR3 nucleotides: TGTGCCAGTCGCGAGGGGGTTAAATATAATTCACCCCTCCACTTT. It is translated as CASREGVKYNSPLHF.

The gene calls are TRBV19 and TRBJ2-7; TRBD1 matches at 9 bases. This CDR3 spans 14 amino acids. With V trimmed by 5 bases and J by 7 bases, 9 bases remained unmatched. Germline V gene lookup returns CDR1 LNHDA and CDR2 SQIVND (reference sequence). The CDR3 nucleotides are TGTGCCAGTAGTCCCGGACAGGGGATCGGGGAGCAGTACTTC. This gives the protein CASSPGQGIGEQYF.

CDR3 sequence: CASGLTGYGYTF. The CDR3 region has the DNA TGTGCCAGTGGTCTGACAGGGTATGGCTACACCTTC. This chain connects TRBV19 to TRBJ1-2; TRBD1 matches at 7 bases. J was trimmed by 5 bases and V by 8 bases; bases with no gene match: 5. The germline V gene has CDR1 LNHDA and CDR2 SQIVND (reference sequence). The CDR3 extends over 12 amino acids.

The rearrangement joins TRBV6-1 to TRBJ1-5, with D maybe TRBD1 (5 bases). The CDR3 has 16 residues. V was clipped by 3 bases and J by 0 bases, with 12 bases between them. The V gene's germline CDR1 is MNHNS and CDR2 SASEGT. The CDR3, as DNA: TGTGCCAGCAGTGATCAGGGACCCTATAGCAATCAGCCCCAGCATTTT. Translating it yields CASSDQGPYSNQPQHF.

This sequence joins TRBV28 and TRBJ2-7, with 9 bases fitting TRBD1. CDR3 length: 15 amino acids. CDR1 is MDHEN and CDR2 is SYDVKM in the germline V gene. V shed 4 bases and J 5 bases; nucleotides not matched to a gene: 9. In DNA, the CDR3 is TGTGCCAGCAGTTCCCGACAGGGGGTTGTCAACGAGCAGTACTTC. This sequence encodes CASSSRQGVVNEQYF.

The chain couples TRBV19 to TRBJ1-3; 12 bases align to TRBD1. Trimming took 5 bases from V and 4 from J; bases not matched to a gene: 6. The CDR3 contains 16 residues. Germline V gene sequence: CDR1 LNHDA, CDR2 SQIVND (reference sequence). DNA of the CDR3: TGTGCCAGTAGTCTCCAGGGACAGGGGGCCGGAAACACCATATATTTT. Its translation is CASSLQGQGAGNTIYF.

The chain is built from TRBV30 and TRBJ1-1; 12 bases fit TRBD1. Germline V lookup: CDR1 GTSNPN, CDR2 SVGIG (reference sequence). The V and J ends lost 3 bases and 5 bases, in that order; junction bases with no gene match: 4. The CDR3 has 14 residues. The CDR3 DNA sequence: TGTGCCTGGAGGAGGGACAGGGGGCGGACTGAAGCTTTCTTT. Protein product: CAWRRDRGRTEAFF. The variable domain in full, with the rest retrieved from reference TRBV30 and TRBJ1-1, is SQTIHQWPATLVQPVGSPLSLECTVEGTSNPNLYWYRQAAGRGLQLLFYSVGIGQISSEVPQNLSASRPQDRQFILSSKKLLLSDSGFYLCAWRRDRGRTEAFFGQGTRLTVV.

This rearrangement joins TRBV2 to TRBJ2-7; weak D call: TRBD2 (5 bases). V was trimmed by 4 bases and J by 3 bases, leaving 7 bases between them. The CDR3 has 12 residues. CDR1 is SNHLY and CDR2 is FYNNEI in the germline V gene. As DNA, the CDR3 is TGTGCCAGCAGTGCCGGGGTCTACGAGCAGTACTTC. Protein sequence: CASSAGVYEQYF.

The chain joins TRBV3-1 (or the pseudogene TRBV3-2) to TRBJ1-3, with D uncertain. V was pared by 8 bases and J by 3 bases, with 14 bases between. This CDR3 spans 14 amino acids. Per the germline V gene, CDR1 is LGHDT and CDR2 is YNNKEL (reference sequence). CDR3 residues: CASRGLKDGNTIYF. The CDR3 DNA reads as TGTGCCAGCCGAGGGTTAAAGGATGGAAACACCATATATTTT.

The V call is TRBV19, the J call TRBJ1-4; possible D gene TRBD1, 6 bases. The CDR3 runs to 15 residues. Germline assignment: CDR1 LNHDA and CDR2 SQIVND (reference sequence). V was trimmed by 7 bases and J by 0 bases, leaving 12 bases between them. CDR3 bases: TGTGCCAGTAATGCAGGGGACGCAACTAATGAAAAACTGTTTTTT. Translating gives CASNAGDATNEKLFF.

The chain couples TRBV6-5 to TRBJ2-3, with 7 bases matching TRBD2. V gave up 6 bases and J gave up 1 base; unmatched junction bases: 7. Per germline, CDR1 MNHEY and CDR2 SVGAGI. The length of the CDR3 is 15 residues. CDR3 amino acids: CASSQTGGGTDTQYF. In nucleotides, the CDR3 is TGTGCCAGCAGCCAAACTGGGGGGGGCACAGATACGCAGTATTTT.

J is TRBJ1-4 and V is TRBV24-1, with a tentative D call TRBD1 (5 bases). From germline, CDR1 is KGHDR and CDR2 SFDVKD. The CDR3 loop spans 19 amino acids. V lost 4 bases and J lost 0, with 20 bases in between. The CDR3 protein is CATSEPPGGSFSTNEKLFF. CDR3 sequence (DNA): TGTGCCACCAGTGAGCCCCCCGGGGGTTCTTTTTCAACTAATGAAAAACTGTTTTTT.

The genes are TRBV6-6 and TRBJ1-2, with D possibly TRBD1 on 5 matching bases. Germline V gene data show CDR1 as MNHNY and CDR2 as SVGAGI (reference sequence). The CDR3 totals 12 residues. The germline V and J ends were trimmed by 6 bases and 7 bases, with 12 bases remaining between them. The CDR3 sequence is CASRAEGSGYTF. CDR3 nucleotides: TGTGCCAGCAGAGCTGAGGGGTCTGGCTACACCTTC.